Listed here are 12 T cell receptor beta chains from one sample, sequenced in a study of blood T cell repertoires in COVID-19. The data were produced by immunoSEQ multiplex PCR, yet TCRdb's version contains in-frame clones alone and is incomplete. This table has a few hundred thousand clones, 87% appearing once. Sequenced: PBMCs or T cells enriched from blood (not recorded which). Receptor source: a young man with acute COVID-19.

The chain combines TRBV12-3 or TRBV12-4 with TRBJ1-5; the D is unclear. Trimming left V 4 bases short and J 6 bases short, with 7 bases between. CDR3 length: 12 amino acids. In nucleotides, the CDR3 is TGTGCCAGCAGTTCTCTCGGTCAGCCCCAGCATTTT. This translates into CASSSLGQPQHF.

The chain carries TRBV7-3 and TRBJ2-7; weak D call: TRBD2 (6 bases). V was clipped by 2 bases and J by 4 bases, with 15 bases between them. CDR1 and CDR2 (germline): SGHTA, FQGTGA. This CDR3 has 15 residues. CDR3 region: CASSLLPGLTYEQYF. In DNA, the CDR3 is TGTGCCAGCAGCTTACTCCCGGGACTTACTTACGAGCAGTACTTC.

The J gene is TRBJ2-4, the V gene TRBV18; TRBD2 matches at 7 bases. The CDR3 has 12 residues. J lost 8 bases, V lost 2 bases, and 0 bases had no gene match. CDR1 and CDR2 (germline): KGHSH, LQKENI. As DNA, the CDR3 is TGTGCCAGCTCACCAGGGGGGGACATTCAGTACTTC. It encodes CASSPGGDIQYF.

V and J are TRBV30 and TRBJ2-7; D remains ambiguous. Germline lookup yields CDR1 GTSNPN and CDR2 SVGIG (reference sequence). The CDR3 covers 14 residues. V dropped 3 bases and J dropped 7 bases, with 19 bases sitting between them. The CDR3 bases are TGTGCCTGGAGCGTGTATACGGGTCGCGAGGAGCAGTACTTC. Translation: CAWSVYTGREEQYF.

The V and J genes are TRBV6-4 and TRBJ1-2; D gene unclear. Germline assignment: CDR1 MRHNA and CDR2 SNTAGT. This CDR3 spans 14 amino acids. Trimming removed 0 bases from V and 4 bases from J, with 9 bases in between. CDR3 region: CASSDSEGGYGYTF. CDR3 sequence (DNA): TGTGCCAGCAGTGACTCGGAGGGTGGCTATGGCTACACCTTC.

As regards this clone: At the DNA level, this CDR3 is encoded by other sequences in the same sample as well. The chain combines TRBV5-4 with TRBJ2-3; 7 positions agree with TRBD2. The germline V gene has CDR1 SGHNT and CDR2 YYREEE (reference sequence). Trimming removed 2 bases from V and 0 bases from J; junction bases left unmatched: 0. This CDR3 has 14 amino acids. CDR3 sequence: CASSFSGSTDTQYF. The CDR3, as DNA: TGTGCCAGCAGCTTTAGCGGGAGCACAGATACGCAGTATTTT.

This clone was observed once. The V call is TRBV11-3, the J call TRBJ2-7, with 8 positions matching TRBD1. This CDR3 comprises 15 residues. The trim removed 5 bases at V and 3 bases at J, leaving 9 bases unmatched. CDR1 is SGHNT and CDR2 is YENEEA in the germline V gene. The CDR3 sequence is CASSKLLTGGYEQYF. The CDR3 DNA reads as TGTGCCAGCAGCAAACTATTAACAGGGGGCTACGAGCAGTACTTC.

The V call is TRBV28, the J call TRBJ2-7; D gene unclear. V shed 2 bases and J shed 2 bases, with 10 bases lying between them. CDR3 length equals 14 residues. CDR1 and CDR2 (germline): MDHEN, SYDVKM. The CDR3 loop reads CASSLIRLPYEQYF. The CDR3 DNA is TGTGCCAGCAGTTTAATTAGACTCCCCTACGAGCAGTACTTC. Supplemented by reference TRBV28 and TRBJ2-7, the full variable domain reads DVKVTQSSRYLVKRTGEKVFLECVQDMDHENMFWYRQDPGLGLRLIYFSYDVKMKEKGDIPEGYSVSREKKERFSLILESASTNQTSMYLCASSLIRLPYEQYFGPGTRLTVT.

V usage is TRBV9 and J usage is TRBJ1-6, with 8 nucleotides matching TRBD1. Germline assignment: CDR1 SGDLS and CDR2 YYNGEE. The trim removed 0 bases at V and 8 bases at J, leaving 4 bases unmatched. This CDR3 has 15 residues. The DNA for the CDR3 is TGTGCCAGCAGCGTAGGACAGGGGCCCTATTCACCCCTCCACTTT. It is translated as CASSVGQGPYSPLHF.

V gene TRBV7-2 combines with J gene TRBJ2-2; the match to TRBD1 covers 12 bases. This CDR3 is 18 amino acids long. CDR1 and CDR2 (germline): SGHTA, FQGNSA. J lost 5 bases, V lost 3 bases, and 10 bases had no gene match. The CDR3 loop reads CASSLKGQGALGTGELFF. The DNA for the CDR3 is TGTGCCAGCAGCTTGAAGGGACAGGGGGCGCTGGGGACCGGGGAGCTGTTTTTT.

The chain uses TRBV5-1 and TRBJ2-1; D perhaps matches TRBD2 (5 bases). V lost 3 bases to trimming and J lost 8 bases, with 12 bases between them. The CDR3 has 13 residues. CDR1 is SGHRS, CDR2 YFSETQ, per germline. CDR3 protein: CASSSTSGDEQFF. The CDR3 DNA sequence: TGCGCCAGCAGCTCGACGAGCGGCGATGAGCAGTTCTTC.

The chain recombines TRBV12-5 with TRBJ2-7, with D possibly TRBD1 on 5 matching bases. The germline gives CDR1 LGHNT, CDR2 FRNRAP. The CDR3 sequence is 14 residues long. Trimming removed 4 bases at V and 2 bases at J, with 12 bases between. In DNA form, the CDR3 reads TGTGCTAGTGGTTATTCCGGACATACCTACGAGCAGTACTTC. As protein: CASGYSGHTYEQYF. Drawing the rest from reference TRBV12-5 and TRBJ2-7, the complete variable domain is DARVTQTPRHKVTEMGQEVTMRCQPILGHNTVFWYRQTMMQGLELLAYFRNRAPLDDSGMPKDRFSAEMPDATLATLKIQPSEPRDSAVYFCASGYSGHTYEQYFGPGTRLTVT.